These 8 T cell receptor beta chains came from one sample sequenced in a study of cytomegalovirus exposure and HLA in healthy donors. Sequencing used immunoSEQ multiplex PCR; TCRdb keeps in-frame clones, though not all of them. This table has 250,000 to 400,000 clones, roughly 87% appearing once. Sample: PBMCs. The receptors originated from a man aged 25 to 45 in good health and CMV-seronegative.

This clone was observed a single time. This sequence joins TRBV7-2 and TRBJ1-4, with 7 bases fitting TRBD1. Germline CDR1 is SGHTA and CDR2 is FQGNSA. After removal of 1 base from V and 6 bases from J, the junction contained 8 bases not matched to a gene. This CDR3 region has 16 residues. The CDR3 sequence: CASSLGVGRGYEKLFF. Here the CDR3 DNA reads TGTGCCAGCAGCTTAGGAGTGGGCAGGGGGTATGAAAAACTGTTTTTT.

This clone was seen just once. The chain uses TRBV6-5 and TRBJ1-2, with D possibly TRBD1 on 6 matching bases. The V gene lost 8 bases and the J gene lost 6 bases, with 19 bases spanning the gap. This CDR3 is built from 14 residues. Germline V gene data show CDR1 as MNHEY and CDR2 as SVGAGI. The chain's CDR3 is CASRGPGQGHGYTF. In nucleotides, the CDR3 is TGTGCCAGCCGGGGTCCGGGACAAGGCCATGGCTACACCTTC.

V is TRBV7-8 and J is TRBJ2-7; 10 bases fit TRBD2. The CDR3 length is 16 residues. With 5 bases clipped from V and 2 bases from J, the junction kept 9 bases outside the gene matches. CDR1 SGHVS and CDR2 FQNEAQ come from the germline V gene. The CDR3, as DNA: TGTGCCAGCAGCCCTCTAGGACTAGCGGCAACCTACGAGCAGTACTTC. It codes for CASSPLGLAATYEQYF.

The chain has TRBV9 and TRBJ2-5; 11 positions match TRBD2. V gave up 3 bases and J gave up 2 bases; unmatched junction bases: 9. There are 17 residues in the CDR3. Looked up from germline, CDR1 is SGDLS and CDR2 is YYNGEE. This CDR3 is CASSAGWGLAEQETQYF. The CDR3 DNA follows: TGTGCCAGCAGCGCGGGGTGGGGACTAGCGGAACAAGAGACCCAGTACTTC.

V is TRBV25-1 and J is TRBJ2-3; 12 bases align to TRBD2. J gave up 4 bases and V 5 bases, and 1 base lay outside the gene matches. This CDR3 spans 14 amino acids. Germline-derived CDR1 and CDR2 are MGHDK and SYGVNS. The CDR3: CASSTSGGPDTQYF. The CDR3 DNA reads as TGTGCCAGCAGTACTAGCGGGGGGCCAGATACGCAGTATTTT.

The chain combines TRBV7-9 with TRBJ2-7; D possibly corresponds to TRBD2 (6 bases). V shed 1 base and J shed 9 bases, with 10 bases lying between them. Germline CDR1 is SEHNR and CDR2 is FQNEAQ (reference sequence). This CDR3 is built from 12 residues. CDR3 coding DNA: TGTGCCAGCAGCTTAGACGGGGGAGTGCAGTACTTC. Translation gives CASSLDGGVQYF.

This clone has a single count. This chain's CDR3 is CASSFGQGPETQYF. CDR3 sequence (DNA): TGCGCCAGCAGCTTCGGACAGGGGCCGGAGACCCAGTACTTC. V is TRBV5-1 and J is TRBJ2-5, with 9 bases aligning to TRBD1. The germline V gene encodes CDR1 SGHRS and CDR2 YFSETQ. The CDR3 covers 14 residues. V was pared by 2 bases and J by 5 bases, with 4 bases of the junction left unmatched.

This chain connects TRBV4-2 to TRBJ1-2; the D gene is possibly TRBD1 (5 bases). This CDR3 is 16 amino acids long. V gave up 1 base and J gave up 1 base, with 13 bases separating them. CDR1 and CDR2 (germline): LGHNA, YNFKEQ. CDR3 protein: CASSQGAGTFNYGYTF. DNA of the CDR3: TGTGCCAGCAGCCAAGGGGCAGGGACTTTTAACTATGGCTACACCTTC.